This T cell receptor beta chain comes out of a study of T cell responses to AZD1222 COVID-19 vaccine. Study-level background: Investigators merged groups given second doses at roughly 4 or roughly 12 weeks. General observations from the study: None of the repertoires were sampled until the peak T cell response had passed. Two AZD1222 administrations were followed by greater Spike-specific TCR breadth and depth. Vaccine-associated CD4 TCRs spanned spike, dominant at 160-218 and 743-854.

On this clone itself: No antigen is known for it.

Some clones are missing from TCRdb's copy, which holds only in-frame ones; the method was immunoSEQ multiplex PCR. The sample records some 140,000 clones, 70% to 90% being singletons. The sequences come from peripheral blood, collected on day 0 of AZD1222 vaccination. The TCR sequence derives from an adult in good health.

In DNA, the CDR3 is TGTGCCAGCAGCTCGTGGCGGGTAGCTACAGATACGCAGTATTTT. Translation gives CASSSWRVATDTQYF. The chain has TRBV11-2 and TRBJ2-3, with D possibly being TRBD2 (5 bases). CDR1 and CDR2 (germline): SGHAT, FQNNGV. CDR3 length: 15 residues. Trimming pared 4 bases from V and 3 bases from J, leaving 14 bases between.